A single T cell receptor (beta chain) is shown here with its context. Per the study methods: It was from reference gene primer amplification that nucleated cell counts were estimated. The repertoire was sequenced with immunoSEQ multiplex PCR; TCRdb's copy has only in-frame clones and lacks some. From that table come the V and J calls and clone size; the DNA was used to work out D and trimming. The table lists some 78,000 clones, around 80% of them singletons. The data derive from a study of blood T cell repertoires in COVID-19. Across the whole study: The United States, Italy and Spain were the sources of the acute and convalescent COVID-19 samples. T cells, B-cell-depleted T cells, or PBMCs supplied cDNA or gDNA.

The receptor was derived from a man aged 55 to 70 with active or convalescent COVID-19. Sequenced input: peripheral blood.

Here the CDR3 reads CASTLQGTEAFF. The CDR3 DNA reads TGTGCCAGCACCTTACAGGGAACTGAAGCTTTCTTT. The chain links TRBV2 to TRBJ1-1; possibly TRBD1 for D (6 bases). There are 12 residues in the CDR3. Trimming removed 7 bases at V and 5 bases at J, with 11 bases between. Germline V gene data show CDR1 as SNHLY and CDR2 as FYNNEI.